These 8 T cell receptor beta chains share one sample of origin, sequenced in a study of cytomegalovirus exposure and HLA in healthy donors. Method: immunoSEQ multiplex PCR; TCRdb's copy keeps in-frame clones and lacks some. This table holds 200,000 to 250,000 clones, just over 90% found once. Specimen: PBMCs. The receptors come from a young woman in good health and CMV-seronegative.

The rearrangement joins TRBV18 to TRBJ1-2; no clear D. This CDR3 spans 12 amino acids. Germline V gene sequence: CDR1 KGHSH, CDR2 LQKENI. V dropped 3 bases and J dropped 12 bases, with 14 bases sitting between them. The CDR3 DNA is TGTGCCAGCTCACCCAACCCCCCTCCGGACACCTTC. This codes for CASSPNPPPDTF. The entire variable domain, with the rest obtained from reference TRBV18 and TRBJ1-2, is as follows: NAGVMQNPRHLVRRRGQEARLRCSPMKGHSHVYWYRQLPEEGLKFMVYLQKENIIDESGMPKERFSAEFPKEGPSILRIQQVVRGDSAAYFCASSPNPPPDTFGSGTRLTVV.

The genes are TRBV5-6 and TRBJ2-3; tentative D call: TRBD2 (5 bases). Germline values: CDR1 SGHDT, CDR2 YYEEEE. CDR3 length equals 16 residues. Trimming took off 1 base at V and 5 bases at J, with 17 bases between the two ends. Written as DNA, the CDR3 is TGTGCCAGCAGCTTGTGGTGGGAGTTTGTGGAAGATACGCAGTATTTT. This gives the protein CASSLWWEFVEDTQYF.

With respect to this clone: Mismatch with germline at one junction end may stem from a read error. This chain links TRBV15 with TRBJ1-1; D call uncertain. The CDR3 has 12 residues. Germline V CDR1 and CDR2: LNHNV, YYDKDF (reference sequence). The CDR3 coding sequence is TGTGCCACCAGCAGAGATCCTGAGAATCAGGTCTTT. Its translation: CATSRDPENQVF.

V gene TRBV2 combines with J gene TRBJ1-1, with D maybe TRBD1 (5 bases). Germline loops: CDR1 SNHLY, CDR2 FYNNEI. The CDR3 extends over 12 amino acids. Trimming took off 6 bases at V and 8 bases at J, with 13 bases between the two ends. CDR3 sequence (DNA): TGTGCCAGCAGGCAGGGAAGGTGGGAAGCTTTCTTT. Translating gives CASRQGRWEAFF.

The CDR3, as DNA: TGTGCCAGCAGCGTAGCTTTCACCGGGGCCTACAATGAGCAGTTCTTC. Translated: CASSVAFTGAYNEQFF. The chain has TRBV9 and TRBJ2-1; D possibly corresponds to TRBD2 (5 bases). Looked up from germline, CDR1 is SGDLS and CDR2 is YYNGEE. V shed 0 bases and J shed 2 bases, with 12 bases lying between them. The CDR3 runs to 16 residues.

The CDR3 region has the DNA TGTGCCAGCTCACAATCGGGACAGGGGACCTGGGAGCTGTTTTTT. It specifies CASSQSGQGTWELFF. V and J are TRBV18 and TRBJ2-2; the match to TRBD1 covers 10 bases. The germline CDR1 and CDR2 sequences are KGHSH and LQKENI. The junction had 8 bases not matched to a gene; V was cut back by 4 bases and J by 9 bases. This CDR3 spans 15 amino acids.

CDR3: CASSEQGYEQYF. Here the CDR3 DNA reads TGTGCCAGCAGTGAACAGGGTTACGAGCAGTACTTC. The chain combines TRBV6-1 with TRBJ2-7; the D gene is possibly TRBD1 (5 bases). This CDR3 comprises 12 residues. Germline CDR1 is MNHNS and CDR2 is SASEGT. With 2 bases removed from V and 4 bases from J, the gap between germline ends came to 6 bases.

The J gene is TRBJ2-1, the V gene TRBV30; D unresolved. The CDR3 runs to 11 residues. CDR1 and CDR2 (germline): GTSNPN, SVGIG (reference sequence). Trimming shortened V by 0 bases and J by 9 bases, and 6 bases separated the two germline ends. The CDR3: CAWSVSGEQFF. CDR3 DNA: TGTGCCTGGAGTGTTTCGGGTGAGCAGTTCTTC.